The clone carrying this T cell receptor (beta chain) was recorded many times. The read ends 3 residues early relative to the CDR3; the germline J gene fills the gap. This sample was included in a study of T cell clonality in common variable immunodeficiency. The data were produced by immunoSEQ multiplex PCR, yet TCRdb's version contains in-frame clones alone and is incomplete. The sample offers approximately 75,000 clones and no singletons, the top ten holding about 0.8%. The CDR3 covers 14 residues. V was pared by 5 bases and J by 0 bases, with 9 bases between. CDR1 and CDR2 from the germline V gene are SGHTA and FQGNSA.

V is TRBV7-2 and J is TRBJ2-3; no definite D call. The specimen sequenced was peripheral blood mononuclear cells. The TCR was taken from a person aged 18 to 75 in good health. The CDR3 is CASSPLQSTDTQYF. Incomplete CDR3 DNA: TGTGCCAGCAGCCCCCTACAGAGCACAGATACG. Full variable domain (missing parts from reference TRBV7-2 and TRBJ2-3): GAGVSQSPSNKVTEKGKDVELRCDPISGHTALYWYRQSLGQGLEFLIYFQGNSAPDKSGLPSDRFSAERTGGSVSTLTIQRTQQEDSAVYLCASSPLQSTDTQYFGPGTRLTVL.